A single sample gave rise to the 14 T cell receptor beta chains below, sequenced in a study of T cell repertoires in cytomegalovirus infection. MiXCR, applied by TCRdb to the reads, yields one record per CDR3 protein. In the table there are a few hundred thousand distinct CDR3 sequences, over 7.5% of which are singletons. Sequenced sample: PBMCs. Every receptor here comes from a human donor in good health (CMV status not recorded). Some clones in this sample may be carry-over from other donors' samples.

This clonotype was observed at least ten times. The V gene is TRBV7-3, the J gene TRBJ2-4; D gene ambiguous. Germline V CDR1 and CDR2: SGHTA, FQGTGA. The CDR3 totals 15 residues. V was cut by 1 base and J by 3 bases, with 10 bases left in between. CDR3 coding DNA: TGTGCCAGCAGCTTAAGTCCTTATGGCAAAAACATTCAGTACTTC. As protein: CASSLSPYGKNIQYF.

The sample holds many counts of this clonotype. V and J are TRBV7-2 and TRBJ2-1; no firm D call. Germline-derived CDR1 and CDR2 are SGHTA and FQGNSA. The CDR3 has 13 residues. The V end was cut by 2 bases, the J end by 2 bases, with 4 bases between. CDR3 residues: CASSLQPYNEQFF. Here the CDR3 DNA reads TGTGCCAGCAGCTTACAACCCTACAATGAGCAGTTCTTC.

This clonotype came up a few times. The CDR3 is CASSFMTSGRRRNTGELFF. CDR3 bases: TGTGCCAGCAGCTTTATGACTAGCGGGAGGAGAAGGAACACCGGGGAGCTGTTTTTT. The chain couples TRBV6-2 or TRBV6-3 to TRBJ2-2; the match to TRBD2 covers 13 bases. V lost 6 bases and J lost 1; bases outside the gene matches: 11. CDR1 is MNHEY, CDR2 SVGEGT, per germline. The CDR3 contains 19 residues.

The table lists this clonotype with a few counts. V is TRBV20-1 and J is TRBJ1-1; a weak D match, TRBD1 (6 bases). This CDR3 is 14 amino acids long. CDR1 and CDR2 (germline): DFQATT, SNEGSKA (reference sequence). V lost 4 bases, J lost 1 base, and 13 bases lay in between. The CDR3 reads CSAILDRSNTEAFF. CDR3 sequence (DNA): TGCAGTGCTATTTTGGACAGATCGAACACTGAAGCTTTCTTT.

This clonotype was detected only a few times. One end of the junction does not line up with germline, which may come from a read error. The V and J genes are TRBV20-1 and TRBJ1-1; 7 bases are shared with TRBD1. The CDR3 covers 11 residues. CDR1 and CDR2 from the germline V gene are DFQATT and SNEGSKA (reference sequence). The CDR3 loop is CSAAGTAPDLF. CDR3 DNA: TGCAGTGCCGCGGGGACAGCGCCTGACCTTTTT.

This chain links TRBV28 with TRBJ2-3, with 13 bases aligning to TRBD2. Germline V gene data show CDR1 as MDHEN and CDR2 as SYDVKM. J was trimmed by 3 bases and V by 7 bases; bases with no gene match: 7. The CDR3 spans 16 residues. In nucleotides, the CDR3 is TGTGCCAGCATCACTAGCGGGAGGGCCGGGACAGATACGCAGTATTTT. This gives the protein CASITSGRAGTDTQYF.

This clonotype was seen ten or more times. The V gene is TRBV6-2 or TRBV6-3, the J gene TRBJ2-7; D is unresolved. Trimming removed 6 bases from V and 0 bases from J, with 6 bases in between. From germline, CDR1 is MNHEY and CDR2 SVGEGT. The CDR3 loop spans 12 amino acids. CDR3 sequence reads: CASRQSSYEQYF. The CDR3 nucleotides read TGTGCCAGCAGACAGTCCTCCTACGAGCAGTACTTC.

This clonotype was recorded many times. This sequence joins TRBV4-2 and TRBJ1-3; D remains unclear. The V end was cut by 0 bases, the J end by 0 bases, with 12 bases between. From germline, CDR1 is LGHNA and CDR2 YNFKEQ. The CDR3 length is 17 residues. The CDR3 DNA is TGTGCCAGCAGCCAAGAAGGCCGTCTTGACTCTGGAAACACCATATATTTT. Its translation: CASSQEGRLDSGNTIYF.

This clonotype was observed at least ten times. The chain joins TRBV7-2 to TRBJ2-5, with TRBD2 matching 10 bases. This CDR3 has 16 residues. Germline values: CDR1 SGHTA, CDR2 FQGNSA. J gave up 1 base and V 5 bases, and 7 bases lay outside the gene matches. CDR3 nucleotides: TGTGCCAGCAGCCCCATACTAGCGGGGTTCCAAGAGACCCAGTACTTC. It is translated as CASSPILAGFQETQYF.

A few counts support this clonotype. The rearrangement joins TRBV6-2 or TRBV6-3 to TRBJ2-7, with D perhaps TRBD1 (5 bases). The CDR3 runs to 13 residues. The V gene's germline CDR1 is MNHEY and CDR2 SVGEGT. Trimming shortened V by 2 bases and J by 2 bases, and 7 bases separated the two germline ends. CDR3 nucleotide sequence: TGTGCCAGCAGTTACGAACAGGCCTACGAGCAGTACTTC. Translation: CASSYEQAYEQYF.

The CDR3, as DNA: TGTGCTACCTCCAGGGGCTCGACCGCCTACGAGCAGTACTTC. It is translated as CATSRGSTAYEQYF. The chain has TRBV10-3 and TRBJ2-7; tentatively, D is TRBD1 (6 bases). Germline CDR1 is ENHRY and CDR2 is SYGVKD. This CDR3 contains 14 residues.

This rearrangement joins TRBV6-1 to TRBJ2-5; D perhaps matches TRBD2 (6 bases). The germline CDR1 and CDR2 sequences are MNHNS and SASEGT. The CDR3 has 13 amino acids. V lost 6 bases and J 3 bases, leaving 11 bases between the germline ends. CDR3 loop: CASSTTGEETQYF. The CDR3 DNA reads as TGTGCCAGCAGCACCACGGGGGAAGAGACCCAGTACTTC.

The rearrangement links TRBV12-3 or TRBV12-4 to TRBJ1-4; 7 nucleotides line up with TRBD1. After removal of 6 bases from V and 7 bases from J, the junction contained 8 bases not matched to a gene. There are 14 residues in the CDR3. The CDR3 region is CASSQRQGGEKLFF. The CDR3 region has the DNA TGTGCCAGCAGCCAAAGACAGGGAGGTGAAAAACTGTTTTTT.

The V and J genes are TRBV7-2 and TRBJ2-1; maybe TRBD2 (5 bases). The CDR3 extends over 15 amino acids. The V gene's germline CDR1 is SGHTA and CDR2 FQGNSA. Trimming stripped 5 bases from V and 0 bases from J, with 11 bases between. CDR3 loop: CASSGLLTSYNEQFF. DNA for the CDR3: TGTGCCAGCAGCGGACTCCTTACCTCCTACAATGAGCAGTTCTTC.